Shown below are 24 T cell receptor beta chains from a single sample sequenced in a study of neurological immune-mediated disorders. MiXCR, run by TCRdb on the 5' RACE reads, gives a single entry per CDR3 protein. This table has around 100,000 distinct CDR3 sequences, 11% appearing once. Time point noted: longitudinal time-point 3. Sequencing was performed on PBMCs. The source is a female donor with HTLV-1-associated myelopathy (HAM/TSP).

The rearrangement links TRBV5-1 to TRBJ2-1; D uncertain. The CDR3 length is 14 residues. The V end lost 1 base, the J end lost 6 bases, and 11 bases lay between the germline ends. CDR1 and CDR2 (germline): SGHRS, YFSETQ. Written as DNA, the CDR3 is TGCGCCAGCAGCTTGAGGCAACCTGCCAATGAGCAGTTCTTC. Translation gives CASSLRQPANEQFF.

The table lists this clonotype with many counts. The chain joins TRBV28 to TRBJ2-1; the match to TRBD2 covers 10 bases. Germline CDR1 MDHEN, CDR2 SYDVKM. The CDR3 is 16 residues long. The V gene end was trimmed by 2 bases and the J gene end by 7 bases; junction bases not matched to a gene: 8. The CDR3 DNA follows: TGTGCCAGCAGTTTAGGTCTAGCGGGGGCCGGTAATGAGCAGTTCTTC. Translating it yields CASSLGLAGAGNEQFF.

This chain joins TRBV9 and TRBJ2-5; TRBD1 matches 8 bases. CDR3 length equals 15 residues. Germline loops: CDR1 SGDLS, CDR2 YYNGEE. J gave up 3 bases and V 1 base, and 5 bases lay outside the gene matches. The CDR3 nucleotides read TGTGCCAGCAGCGTAACGTCGACAGGGGAAGAGACCCAGTACTTC. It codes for CASSVTSTGEETQYF. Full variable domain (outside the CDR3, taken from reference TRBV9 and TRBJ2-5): DSGVTQTPKHLITATGQRVTLRCSPRSGDLSVYWYQQSLDQGLQFLIQYYNGEERAKGNILERFSAQQFPDLHSELNLSSLELGDSALYFCASSVTSTGEETQYFGPGTRLLVL.

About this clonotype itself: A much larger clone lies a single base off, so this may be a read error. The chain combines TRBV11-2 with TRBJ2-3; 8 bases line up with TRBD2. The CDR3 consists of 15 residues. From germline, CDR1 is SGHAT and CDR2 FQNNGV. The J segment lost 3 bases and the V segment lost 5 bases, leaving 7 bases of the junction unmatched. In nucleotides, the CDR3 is TGTGCCAGCAGCCTATTAGCGGGGATGACAGATACGCAGTATTTT. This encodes CASSLLAGMTDTQYF.

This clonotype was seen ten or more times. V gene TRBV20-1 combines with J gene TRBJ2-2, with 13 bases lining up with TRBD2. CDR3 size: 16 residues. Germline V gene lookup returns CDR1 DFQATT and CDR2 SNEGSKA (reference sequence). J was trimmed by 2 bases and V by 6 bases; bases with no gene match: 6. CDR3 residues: CSALGLAGVNTGELFF. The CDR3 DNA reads TGCAGTGCCCTTGGACTAGCGGGGGTCAACACCGGGGAGCTGTTTTTT.

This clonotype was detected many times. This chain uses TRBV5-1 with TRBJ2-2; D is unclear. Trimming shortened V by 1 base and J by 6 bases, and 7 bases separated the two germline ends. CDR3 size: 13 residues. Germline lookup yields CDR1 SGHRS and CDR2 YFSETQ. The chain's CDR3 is CASSLLVAGELFF. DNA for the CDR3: TGCGCCAGCAGCTTGTTAGTGGCCGGGGAGCTGTTTTTT.

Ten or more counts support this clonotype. CDR3 DNA: TGCAGTGCTAGAGGGACTACGGGAACCCAGTACTTC. It translates to CSARGTTGTQYF. The V call is TRBV20-1, the J call TRBJ2-5, with D possibly being TRBD2 (6 bases). The germline CDR1 and CDR2 sequences are DFQATT and SNEGSKA (reference sequence). Trimming stripped 1 base from V and 8 bases from J, with 11 bases between. The CDR3 loop spans 12 amino acids.

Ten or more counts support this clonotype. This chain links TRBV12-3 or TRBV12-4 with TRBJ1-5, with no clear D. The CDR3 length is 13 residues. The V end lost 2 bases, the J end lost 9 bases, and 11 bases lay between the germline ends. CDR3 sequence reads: CASSLNGDGPQHF. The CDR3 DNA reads TGTGCCAGCAGTTTAAACGGTGATGGGCCCCAGCATTTT.

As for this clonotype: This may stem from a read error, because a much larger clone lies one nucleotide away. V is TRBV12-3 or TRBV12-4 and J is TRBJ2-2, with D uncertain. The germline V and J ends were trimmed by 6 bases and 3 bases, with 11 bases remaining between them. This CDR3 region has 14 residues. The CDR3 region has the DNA TGTGCCAGCAGAACGACCACGTACACCGGGGAGCTGTTTTTT. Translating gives CASRTTTYTGELFF.

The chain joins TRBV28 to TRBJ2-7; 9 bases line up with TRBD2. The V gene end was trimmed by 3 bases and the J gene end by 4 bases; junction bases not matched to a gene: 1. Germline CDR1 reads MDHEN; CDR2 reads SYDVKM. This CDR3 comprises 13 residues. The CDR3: CASSFTSGYEQYF. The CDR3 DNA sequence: TGTGCCAGCAGTTTTACTAGCGGGTACGAGCAGTACTTC.

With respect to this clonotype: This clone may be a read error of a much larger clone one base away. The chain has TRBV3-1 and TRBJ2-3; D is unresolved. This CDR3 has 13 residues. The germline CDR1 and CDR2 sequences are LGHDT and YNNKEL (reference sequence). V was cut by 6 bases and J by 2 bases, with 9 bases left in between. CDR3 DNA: TGTGCCAGCAGACTATTTGTCACAGATACGCAGTATTTT. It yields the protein CASRLFVTDTQYF.

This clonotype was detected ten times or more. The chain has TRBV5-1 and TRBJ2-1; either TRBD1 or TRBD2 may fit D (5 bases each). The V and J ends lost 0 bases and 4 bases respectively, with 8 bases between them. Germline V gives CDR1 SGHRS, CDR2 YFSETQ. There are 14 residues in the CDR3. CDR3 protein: CASSLGDGYNEQFF. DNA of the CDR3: TGCGCCAGCAGCTTGGGGGACGGATACAATGAGCAGTTCTTC.

The DNA of the CDR3 is TGTGCCAGTAGTGTCTCCGTTACAGGGGTGTATACGCAGTATTTT. Translating gives CASSVSVTGVYTQYF. This chain connects TRBV19 to TRBJ2-3; 7 positions agree with TRBD1. CDR1 LNHDA and CDR2 SQIVND come from the germline V gene (reference sequence). Unmatched junction bases numbered 12, after V lost 5 bases and J lost 7 bases. The length of the CDR3 is 15 residues.

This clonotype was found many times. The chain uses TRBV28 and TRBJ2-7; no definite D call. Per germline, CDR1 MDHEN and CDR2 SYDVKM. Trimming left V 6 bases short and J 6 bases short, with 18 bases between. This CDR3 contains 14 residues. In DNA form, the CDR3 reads TGTGCCAGCAGCCCCCCTGGTCCGGAAATCGAGCAGTACTTC. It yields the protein CASSPPGPEIEQYF.

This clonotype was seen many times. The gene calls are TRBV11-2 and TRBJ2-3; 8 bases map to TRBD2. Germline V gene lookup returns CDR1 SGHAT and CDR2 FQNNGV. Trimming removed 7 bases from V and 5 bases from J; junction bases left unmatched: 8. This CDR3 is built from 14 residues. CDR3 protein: CASTPGGAEDTQYF. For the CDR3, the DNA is TGTGCCAGCACCCCCGGGGGGGCGGAAGATACGCAGTATTTT.

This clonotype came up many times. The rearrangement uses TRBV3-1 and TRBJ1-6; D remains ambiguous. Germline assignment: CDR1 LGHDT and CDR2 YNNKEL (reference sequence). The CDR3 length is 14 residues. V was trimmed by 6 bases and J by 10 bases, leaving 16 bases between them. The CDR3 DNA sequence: TGTGCCAGCAGGATGAGGAGTCGGCACTCACCCCTCCACTTT. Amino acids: CASRMRSRHSPLHF. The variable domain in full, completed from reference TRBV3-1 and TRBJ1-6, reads DTAVSQTPKYLVTQMGNDKSIKCEQNLGHDTMYWYKQDSKKFLKIMFSYNNKELIINETVPNRFSPKSPDKAHLNLHINSLELGDSAVYFCASRMRSRHSPLHFGNGTRLTVT.

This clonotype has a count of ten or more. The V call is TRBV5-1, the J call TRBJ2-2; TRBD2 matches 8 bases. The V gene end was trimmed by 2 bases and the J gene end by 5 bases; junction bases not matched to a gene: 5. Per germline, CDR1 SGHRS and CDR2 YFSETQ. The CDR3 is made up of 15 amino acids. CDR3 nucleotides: TGCGCCAGCAGCTTATTCCCGGGAGGGACCGGGGAGCTGTTTTTT. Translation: CASSLFPGGTGELFF.

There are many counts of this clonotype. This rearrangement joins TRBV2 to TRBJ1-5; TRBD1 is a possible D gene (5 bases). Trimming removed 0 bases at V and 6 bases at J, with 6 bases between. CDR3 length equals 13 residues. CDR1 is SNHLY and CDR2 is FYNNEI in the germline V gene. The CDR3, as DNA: TGTGCCAGCAGTGAAGCGAGGGGTCAGCCCCAGCATTTT. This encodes CASSEARGQPQHF. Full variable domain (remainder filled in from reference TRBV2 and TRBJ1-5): EPEVTQTPSHQVTQMGQEVILRCVPISNHLYFYWYRQILGQKVEFLVSFYNNEISEKSEIFDDQFSVERPDGSNFTLKIRSTKLEDSAMYFCASSEARGQPQHFGDGTRLSIL.

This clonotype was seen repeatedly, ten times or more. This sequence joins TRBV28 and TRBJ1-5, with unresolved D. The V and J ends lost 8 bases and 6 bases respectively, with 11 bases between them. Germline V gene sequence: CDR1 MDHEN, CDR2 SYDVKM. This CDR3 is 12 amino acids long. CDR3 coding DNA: TGTGCCAGCGGGCAGGCGGGTCAGCCCCAGCATTTT. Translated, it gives CASGQAGQPQHF.

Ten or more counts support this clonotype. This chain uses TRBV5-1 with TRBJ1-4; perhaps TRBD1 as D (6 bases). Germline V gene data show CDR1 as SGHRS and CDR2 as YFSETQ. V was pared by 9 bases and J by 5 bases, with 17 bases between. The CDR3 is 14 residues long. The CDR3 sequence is CATSGGGTNEKLFF. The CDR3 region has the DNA TGCGCCACCTCTGGCGGAGGGACAAATGAAAAACTGTTTTTT.

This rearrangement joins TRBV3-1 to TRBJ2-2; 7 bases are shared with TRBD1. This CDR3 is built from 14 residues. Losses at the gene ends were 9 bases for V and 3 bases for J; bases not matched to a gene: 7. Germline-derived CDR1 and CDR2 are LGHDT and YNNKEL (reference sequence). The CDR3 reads CASNRGLYTGELFF. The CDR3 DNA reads TGTGCCAGTAACAGGGGTCTTTACACCGGGGAGCTGTTTTTT.

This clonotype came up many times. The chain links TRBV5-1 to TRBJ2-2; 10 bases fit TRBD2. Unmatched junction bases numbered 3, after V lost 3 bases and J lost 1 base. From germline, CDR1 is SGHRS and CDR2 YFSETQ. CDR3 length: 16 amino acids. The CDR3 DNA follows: TGCGCCAGCAGCTACGGACTAGCGGTGAACACCGGGGAGCTGTTTTTT. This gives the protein CASSYGLAVNTGELFF.

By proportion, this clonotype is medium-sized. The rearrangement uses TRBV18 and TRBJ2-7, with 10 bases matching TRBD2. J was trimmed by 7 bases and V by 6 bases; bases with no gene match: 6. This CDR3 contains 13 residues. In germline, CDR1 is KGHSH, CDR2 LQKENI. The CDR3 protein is CASSLLAGEEQYF. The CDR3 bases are TGTGCCAGCTCGCTCCTAGCGGGGGAAGAGCAGTACTTC.

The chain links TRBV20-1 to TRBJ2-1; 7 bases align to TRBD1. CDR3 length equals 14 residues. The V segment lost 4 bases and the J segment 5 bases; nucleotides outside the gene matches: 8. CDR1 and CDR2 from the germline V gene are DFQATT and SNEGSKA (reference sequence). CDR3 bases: TGCAGTGCTACCATCGCTGACAGGGACAATGAGCAGTTCTTC. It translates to CSATIADRDNEQFF.